This TCR beta chain was sequenced in a study of identical twins (dated by TCRdb to the mid-2010s). Study-level background: To test whether fetal clonotypes persist, the study used deep sequencing on TCR alpha and beta repertoires from monozygotic twins, unrelated adults of various ages, and cord blood. Replicate twin experiments were performed at different times using different library preparation protocols to rule out contamination. Broader findings and caveats from the paper: The excess sharing between twins in beta out-of-frame sequences was weaker because fewer shared sequences reduced the signal-to-noise ratio. Abundant cord blood beta clonotypes had fewer insertions, young adult naive repertoires showed a similar but weaker trend, and memory repertoires showed no such trend. In monozygotic twins, recombination models systematically underestimated out-of-frame TCR alpha sharing, but the models matched the sharing seen between unrelated individuals. Conclusions relied on cross-sectional statistical analysis, since the same donors could not be followed over many years. Compared with coincidental sharing between unrelated individuals, an excess of low generation-probability sequences was observed among out-of-frame TCR alpha sequences shared between twins. Invariant T cells such as MAIT and iNKT could partly confound zero-insertion analyses, although diverse VJ usage argued against such confounding for most clonotypes.

This clonotype has a handful of counts. There is no known antigen for this receptor. Base qualities are not provided; no much larger clone lies one nucleotide away. Only healthy Caucasian donors were included. Three pairs of female monozygotic twins, all aged about 18 to 29 years, were included in the twin cohort. CD4+ and CD8+ T cell populations were isolated with positive isolation kits from Invitrogen. The library was obtained by 5' RACE. These reads were obtained on an Illumina HiSeq 2000. A universal primer binding site was introduced by template switching, and a unique molecular identifier was present in the final cDNA, enabling accurate counting of TCR cDNA molecules. Specific primers in the conserved constant-segment region were used to synthesize first-strand cDNA for TCR alpha and beta chains. To control for contamination, each cDNA library was double barcoded with a SMART-Mk sample barcode plus Illumina barcodes. TruSeq adapter sequences and Illumina sample barcodes were added in two successive PCR steps. TCR alpha and beta cDNA libraries were sequenced on the Illumina HiSeq platform with custom primers. In the authors' own workflow: Unique molecular identifiers were extracted from raw reads with MiGEC, and CDR3 positions were determined with MiXCR. Recombination models were inferred per individual with the repgenHMM and IGoR tools using an EM algorithm. Shared clonotypes were analyzed with the tcR package in R, and sharing was normalized by the product of cloneset sizes. To study raw recombination free of thymic and clonal selection effects, out-of-frame nonproductive sequences were analyzed. TCRdb ran its own pipeline on the public reads, namely fastp trimming at Q25 and MiXCR clone calling, and kept in-frame beta chains. Rows merge per CDR3 protein into single entries with the most common DNA and genes. None of the V and J calls come from the authors' own analysis; TCRdb made them. This sample holds some 230,000 distinct CDR3 sequences; 5.5% to 7.5% were observed only once. The ten largest account for about 15% of the sample.

The V end loses 3 bases and the J end loses 4 bases, and a stretch of 12 bases separates them. The CDR3 spans 14 residues, from the cysteine through the phenylalanine. The kept DNA is CDR3 alone, 42 bases in frame from the first base. Looking up the germline V gene (reference sequence) yields CDR1 DFQATT and CDR2 SNEGSKA. A further study also used this sample, focusing on T cells expressing NK-cell markers. The second paper states: TCR beta-chain repertoires were profiled in sorted CD3+CD56+NKG2C+, CD3+CD56+NKG2C- and CD3+CD56-NKG2C+ T-cell subsets from several donors. Among the eight sequenced donors, seven were HCMV-seropositive and one was HCMV-seronegative. In several experiments an anti-gammadeltaTCR antibody was added to restrict sorting to alphabetaTCR-expressing T cells. For several donors, the dominant CD3+CD56+NKG2C+ clonotypes were among the top 10 CD8+ clonotypes and accounted for roughly 1.0-8% of CD8+ T cells. Those dominant clonotypes were again the most abundant among CD3+CD56-NKG2C+ cells in four donors, at about 28.3-60.1%. It remained unclear whether the expanded NKG2C-expressing T cell clones were specific for HCMV antigens. The eight sequenced donors were randomly selected healthy volunteers, three men and five women. A commercial ELISA kit detecting HCMV-specific IgG in serum was used to determine HCMV serostatus. MIGEC was used to demultiplex reads and group reads by UMI, and MiTCR was used to assemble and quantify clonotypes. Only TCR cDNA sequences supported by at least two reads were kept to exclude erroneous sequences. The tcR package was used for downstream repertoire analysis, and clonotypes were matched between fractions using CDR3 nucleotide sequence together with V segment. VDJmatch was used to annotate antigen specificity against VDJdb, with one amino acid substitution in CDR3 permitted.

The chain is made from TRBV20-1 and TRBJ2-2; the D gene could be either TRBD1 or TRBD2, each agreeing at 5 bases. Sequencing input: CD8+ T cells sorted from blood. The TCR was taken from a woman younger than 35 in good health. The DNA sequence follows: TGCAGTGCTAGCGGATATGGGGGCACCGGGGAGCTGTTTTTT. It translates as CSASGYGGTGELFF.